A selection of T cell receptor beta chains follows, all from one sample in a study of control samples from healthy donors and cancer patients. This table comes from immunoSEQ multiplex PCR, and its TCRdb copy is limited to in-frame clones, with some not included. The sample carries 400,000 to 450,000 clones, 75% to 95% recorded once. Sequenced: PBMCs. The source is a man between 40 and 49 years old with head and neck cancer. The CDR3 runs from the conserved cysteine through the conserved F or W. Fields, in order: V gene, D gene, J gene, CDR3 DNA, CDR3 protein. D genes are given only for firm matches.

v_gene: TRBV5-1
d_gene: .
j_gene: TRBJ1-6
CDR3nt: TGCGCCAGCAGCCTGATAGGGGGTTCACCCCTCCACTTT
CDR3aa: CASSLIGGSPLHF

v_gene: TRBV11-3
d_gene: .
j_gene: TRBJ2-3
CDR3nt: TGTGCCAGCAGCTTAGGGACTAGCACAGATACGCAGTATTTT
CDR3aa: CASSLGTSTDTQYF

v_gene: TRBV11-2
d_gene: TRBD1
j_gene: TRBJ2-3
CDR3nt: TGTGCCAGCAGCCCGGGACAGGTCTACCCCTCTTTGTATTTT
CDR3aa: CASSPGQVYPSLYF

v_gene: TRBV7-2
d_gene: .
j_gene: TRBJ1-1
CDR3nt: TGTGCCAGCAGACTCCGACCCGACAAGAACACTGAAGCTTTCTTT
CDR3aa: CASRLRPDKNTEAFF

v_gene: TRBV6-5
d_gene: .
j_gene: TRBJ1-4
CDR3nt: TGTGCCAGCAGCCCCAAGGGGGATGAAAAACTGTTTTTT
CDR3aa: CASSPKGDEKLFF

v_gene: TRBV7-7
d_gene: TRBD1
j_gene: TRBJ1-4
CDR3nt: TGTGCTAGCAGCTTCAGGGGGAGAGAAAAACTGTTTTTT
CDR3aa: CASSFRGREKLFF

v_gene: TRBV4-2
d_gene: TRBD1
j_gene: TRBJ2-7
CDR3nt: TGTGCCAGCAGCCAAGAAGGGACAGGCTACGAGCAGTACTTC
CDR3aa: CASSQEGTGYEQYF

v_gene: TRBV30
d_gene: .
j_gene: TRBJ1-2
CDR3nt: TGTGCCTGGGGGGCGAATGGTAACTATGGCTACACCTTC
CDR3aa: CAWGANGNYGYTF

v_gene: TRBV10-1
d_gene: .
j_gene: TRBJ2-5
CDR3nt: TGCGCCAGCAGTCACTCGATGGGCAGCCAAGAGACCCAGTACTTC
CDR3aa: CASSHSMGSQETQYF

v_gene: TRBV6-2/TRBV6-3
d_gene: .
j_gene: TRBJ1-1
CDR3nt: TGTGCCAGCAGCCCCTACACGAACACTGAAGCTTTCTTT
CDR3aa: CASSPYTNTEAFF

v_gene: TRBV28
d_gene: .
j_gene: TRBJ2-5
CDR3nt: TGTGCCAGCACCCCACGAGGGGGGCCGCAAGAGACCCAGTACTTC
CDR3aa: CASTPRGGPQETQYF

v_gene: TRBV20-1
d_gene: .
j_gene: TRBJ2-7
CDR3nt: TGCAGTGCTAGAGATTTAGGGGAGGGGGAATTC
CDR3aa: CSARDLGEGEF

v_gene: TRBV29-1
d_gene: .
j_gene: TRBJ2-2
CDR3nt: TGCAGCGGTGTCAGAGGGGACACCGGGGAGCTGTTTTTT
CDR3aa: CSGVRGDTGELFF

v_gene: TRBV9
d_gene: TRBD1
j_gene: TRBJ2-7
CDR3nt: TGTGCCAGCAGCGTCGGACAGGCTTCCTACGAGCAGTACTTC
CDR3aa: CASSVGQASYEQYF

v_gene: TRBV10-1
d_gene: .
j_gene: TRBJ2-5
CDR3nt: TGCGCCAGCAGTGAAGGGGAGACCCAGTACTTC
CDR3aa: CASSEGETQYF

v_gene: TRBV30
d_gene: TRBD1
j_gene: TRBJ1-5
CDR3nt: TGTGCCTGGAAGCCGACAGGGGCCTTAGGCAATCAGCCCCAGCATTTT
CDR3aa: CAWKPTGALGNQPQHF

v_gene: TRBV19
d_gene: TRBD2
j_gene: TRBJ2-1
CDR3nt: TGTGCCAGTAGTGCGACTAGCGGGACTGGGGGTGAGCAGTTCTTC
CDR3aa: CASSATSGTGGEQFF

v_gene: TRBV6-5
d_gene: TRBD1
j_gene: TRBJ1-2
CDR3nt: TGTGCCAGCAGCATAACAGGGGGCTGGGATGGTGGCTACACCTTC
CDR3aa: CASSITGGWDGGYTF

v_gene: TRBV12-3/TRBV12-4
d_gene: TRBD1
j_gene: TRBJ2-5
CDR3nt: TGTGCCAGCAGGGGACAGATCCAAGAGACCCAGTACTTC
CDR3aa: CASRGQIQETQYF

v_gene: TRBV19
d_gene: TRBD1
j_gene: TRBJ2-1
CDR3nt: TGTGCCAGTAGTGAGACAGGGAGCATGCACAATGAGCAGTTCTTC
CDR3aa: CASSETGSMHNEQFF

v_gene: TRBV28
d_gene: .
j_gene: TRBJ1-5
CDR3nt: TGTGCCAGCAGGGTAGATTCGGGGGCGAATCAGCCCCAGCATTTT
CDR3aa: CASRVDSGANQPQHF

v_gene: TRBV12-5
d_gene: .
j_gene: TRBJ1-2
CDR3nt: TGTGCTAGTGGTTTGTTGTCCTATGGCTACACCTTC
CDR3aa: CASGLLSYGYTF